This T cell receptor (beta chain) originates from a study of OX40 agonist ivuxolimab in advanced cancers. The CDR3 covers 13 residues. Trimming took off 3 bases at V and 6 bases at J, with 11 bases between the two ends. The germline CDR1 and CDR2 sequences are SEHNR and FQNEAQ (reference sequence). Study outcomes and limitations: Low normalized T-cell clonal expansion was additionally recorded for some nonresponders. The study observed clonal expansion of CD4+ and CD8+ blood T cells by week 6 at 0.1 to 3.0 mg/kg.

Libraries were prepared by immunoSEQ multiplex PCR; TCRdb keeps only in-frame clonotypes and omits some of them. The sample carries 60,000 to 75,000 clones, approximately 86% recorded once. On this clone itself: Its specificity is not known.

Blood samples were obtained at baseline, cycle 4 day 1, and cycle 7 day 1. Material: CD4+ or CD8+ T cells sorted from blood, obtained in a trial of the OX40 agonist ivuxolimab. J is TRBJ1-1 and V is TRBV7-9, with D unresolved. The sequence came from an adult with an advanced solid tumor such as melanoma, head and neck, liver or kidney cancer. CDR3 in DNA: TGTGCCAGCAGCTTTTCTTTATCCCCTGAAGCTTTCTTT. It codes for CASSFSLSPEAFF.